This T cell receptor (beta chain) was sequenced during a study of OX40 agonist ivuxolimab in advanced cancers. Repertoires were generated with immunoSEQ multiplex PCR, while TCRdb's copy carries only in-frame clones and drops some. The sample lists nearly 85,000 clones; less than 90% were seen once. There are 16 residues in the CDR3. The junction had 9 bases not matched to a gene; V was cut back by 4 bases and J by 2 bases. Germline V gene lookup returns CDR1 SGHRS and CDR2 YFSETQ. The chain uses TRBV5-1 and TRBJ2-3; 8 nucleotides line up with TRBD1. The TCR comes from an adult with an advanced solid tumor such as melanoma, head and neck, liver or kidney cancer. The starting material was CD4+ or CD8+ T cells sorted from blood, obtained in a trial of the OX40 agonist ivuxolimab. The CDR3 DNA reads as TGCGCCAGCAGCATTGGACAGGGCGGTTCCACAGATACGCAGTATTTT. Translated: CASSIGQGGSTDTQYF.